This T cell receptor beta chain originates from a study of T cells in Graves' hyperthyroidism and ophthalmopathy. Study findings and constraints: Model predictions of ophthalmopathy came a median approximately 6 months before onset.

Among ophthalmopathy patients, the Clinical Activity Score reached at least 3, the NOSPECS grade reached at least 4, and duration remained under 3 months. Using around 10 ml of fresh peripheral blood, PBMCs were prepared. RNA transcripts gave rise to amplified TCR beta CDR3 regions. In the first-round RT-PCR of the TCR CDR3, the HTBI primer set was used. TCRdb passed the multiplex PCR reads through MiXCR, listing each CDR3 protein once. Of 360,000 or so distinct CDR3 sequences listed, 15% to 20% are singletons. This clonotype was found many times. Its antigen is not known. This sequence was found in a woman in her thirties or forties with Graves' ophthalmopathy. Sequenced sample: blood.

As DNA, the CDR3 is TGTGCCACCAGCAGAGATAGAGCCGGGGAGCTGTTTTTT. It translates to CATSRDRAGELFF. V and J are TRBV15 and TRBJ2-2; D gene ambiguous. V lost 0 bases and J lost 6, with 5 bases in between. Per the germline V gene, CDR1 is LNHNV and CDR2 is YYDKDF (reference sequence). The CDR3 consists of 13 residues.